One TCR beta chain is described in this entry. Its antigen remains unidentified. No much larger clone exists at a distance of one base, and base qualities are not known. The immunoSEQ Assay, a bias-controlled multiplex PCR, was used to amplify TCRbeta CDR3 regions from genomic DNA. Processing in the source paper ran as follows. The number of nucleated cells in each sample was estimated by amplification of reference gene primers within the assay. Sequence reads were collapsed and filtered to measure the absolute abundance of every unique TCRbeta CDR3 rearrangement. For each sample, productive Simpson clonality was calculated as the square root of Simpson's diversity index across productive rearrangements. The source is immuneACCESS, and TCRdb retained only in-frame sequences with V and J called. Part of the clones is not carried over; for the studies checked, unresolved V genes explain less than half of this, and the remainder is unexplained. The V and J calls and clone size are taken from that table; D and trimming were inferred from the DNA. This sample has 200,000 to 300,000 clones in its table, and about 91% of those were observed once. Around 6.6% of the sample rests with the top ten.

One collaborating source in Seattle enrolled patients while the patients were actively infected and followed the patients over time throughout the course of disease. The collaborating institutions used their own protocols to collect whole blood in K2EDTA tubes. Collaborator samples were shipped for TCRbeta analysis as frozen whole blood, isolated PBMCs, or DNA extracted from either sample type. V is cut by 4 bases and J by 0 bases, and the space between the germline ends is 7 bases. The CDR3 numbers 13 residues from cysteine through phenylalanine. The CDR3 DNA has 39 bases and is translated from base 1. From a lookup of the germline V gene, CDR1 and CDR2 are MNHEY and SVGEGT. These data belong to a study of blood T cell repertoires in COVID-19 (dated by TCRdb to 2018 to 2020). For context, the study as a whole: Samples from collaborators originated in the United States, Italy and Spain and spanned both the acute and convalescent phases of COVID-19. Where HLA class I and class II types were available, the types were taken from metadata supplied by the sample provider, not from assay-based typing. The material from the prospective study consisted of cDNA or gDNA derived from T cells, B-cell-depleted T cells, or PBMCs. Samples came from the ongoing ImmuneRACE study (first 160 participants) plus 1,254 subjects from 6 global collaborators. Deeply sampled blood TCRbeta repertoires from subjects exposed to, actively infected with, or recovered from COVID-19 were included in the dataset. The repertoires were made available in a free public database intended to serve as a resource for research on the immune response to SARS-CoV-2. Nearly every sample came with metadata listing a de-identified subject ID, COVID-19 status, age in years and sex. Here is what the overall study found, with its caveats: The quantity of clinical and demographic metadata differed by source and by participant and was supplied without curation.

The sample comprised peripheral blood. This sequence uses TRBV6-2 or TRBV6-3 and TRBJ2-7; a weak D assignment points to TRBD2 (5 bases agree). The origin of this receptor is a woman between 25 and 40 years old with COVID-19, enrolled during active disease. The sequenced DNA: TGTGCCAGCAGTTCACGGGACTCCTACGAGCAGTACTTC. Its translation reads: CASSSRDSYEQYF.